This T cell receptor beta chain was obtained from a study of OX40 agonist ivuxolimab in advanced cancers. The assay was immunoSEQ multiplex PCR, and TCRdb's table has in-frame clones only and misses some. This sample carries about 67,000 clones, around 84% of them seen once, and the ten largest clones take under 2.5%. CDR1 and CDR2 (germline): SGHDT, YYEEEE. The CDR3 contains 16 residues. Between the trimmed V and J ends, which lost 0 bases and 2 bases, there was a span of 14 bases. Material: CD4+ or CD8+ T cells sorted from blood, obtained in a trial of the OX40 agonist ivuxolimab. This receptor was identified in an adult with an advanced solid tumor such as melanoma, head and neck, liver or kidney cancer. V gene TRBV5-6 combines with J gene TRBJ2-5; possible D gene TRBD2, 6 bases. CDR3 residues: CASSLGPGLIQETQYF. In DNA, the CDR3 is TGTGCCAGCAGCTTGGGACCGGGACTTATACAAGAGACCCAGTACTTC.